This T cell receptor (beta chain) was recorded in a study of CD8 T cells in ankylosing spondylitis. Notes on the study in general: Enrichment of disease-linked clones was reportedly significant in matched ankylosing spondylitis synovial fluid. A subset of motif variants has previously been described in the synovial fluid and blood of reactive arthritis. Seven to nine highly homologous variants formed a TCR beta motif that appeared characteristic of ankylosing spondylitis blood.

As the method for making TCR beta libraries, quantitative 5'-RACE with molecular barcodes was used. Each CDR3 protein is one row after TCRdb ran MiXCR on the 5' RACE reads. The sample records about 340,000 distinct CDR3 sequences, approximately 14% being singletons. As for this clonotype: Its antigen is currently unknown.

What was sequenced was blood, either unsorted or a sorted T cell fraction (not recorded which). This TCR was recovered from a male donor with ankylosing spondylitis or in good health (not recorded which).

CDR3 nucleotides: TGTGCCATCAGCCGAGCCGGGAGAGGGGACGCAGATACGCAGTATTTT. Amino acids: CAISRAGRGDADTQYF. The J gene is TRBJ2-3, the V gene TRBV10-3; a possible D gene is TRBD2 (6 bases). CDR3 length: 16 residues. Trimming cost V 6 bases and J 4 bases, with 20 bases left between them. The V gene's germline CDR1 is ENHRY and CDR2 SYGVKD.